This paragraph reports one T cell receptor (beta chain). Its antigen is not known. The authors sequenced TCR beta from blood CD8+ and CD4+ T cells. This record belongs to a study of CD8 T cells in Susac syndrome. Study conclusions and caveats: The study conceded that its TCR sequencing and HLA analysis involved relatively few individuals.

The CDR3 has 13 residues. Trimming pared 0 bases from V and 10 bases from J, leaving 10 bases between. About 0.5 to 1 ug RNA was reverse transcribed with random hexamers. TCRdb itself ran the immunoSEQ multiplex PCR reads through MiXCR, one entry per CDR3 protein. The table lists approximately 140,000 distinct CDR3 sequences, around 86% of them singletons. The chain recombines TRBV12-3 or TRBV12-4 with TRBJ2-1; D is possibly TRBD2 (5 bases). Material: CD8+ T cells from PBMCs. The receptor comes from a human donor with multiple sclerosis. CDR3 region: CASSLANGGEQFF. The CDR3 DNA reads as TGTGCCAGCAGTTTAGCGAATGGAGGCGAGCAGTTCTTC.